This TCR beta chain was captured by sequencing in a study of T cell responses to AZD1222 COVID-19 vaccine. Findings and limits, study-wide: Recipients of two AZD1222 doses showed rising Spike-specific TCR breadth and depth. Unmutated variant regions reportedly attract nearly half of all spike-specific TCRs.

Note on this clone: The antigen remains undetermined.

The method was immunoSEQ multiplex PCR; TCRdb's version includes in-frame clones alone and lacks a portion of them. The profile shows 130,000 to 150,000 clones, 93% of them singletons. Trimming removed 3 bases from V and 9 bases from J, with 17 bases in between. The CDR3 totals 14 residues. Germline CDR1 and CDR2: KGHSH and LQKENI. This clonotype was obtained from an adult in good health. The sample consisted of peripheral blood, taken on day 0 of AZD1222 vaccination. J is TRBJ1-2 and V is TRBV18; D gene ambiguous. The CDR3 DNA reads TGTGCCAGCTCACCCGAACAAATCCCCGGTCGCTACACCTTC. Residues: CASSPEQIPGRYTF.